The text below deals with one T cell receptor (beta chain). This entry belongs to a study of Ad26.COV2.S vaccination and SARS-CoV-2 variants. Treatment meaning: around 19 received Ad26.COV2.S at low or high dose, single or two shots; roughly five received placebo; per-sample allocation not given. Day 63 after the first vaccine or placebo injection was the time point for sampling. An Ad26 vector that expressed Wuhan-strain SARS-CoV-2 spike constituted the vaccine. The CDR3 contains 12 residues. V lost 4 bases and J lost 5, with 9 bases in between. The germline CDR1 and CDR2 sequences are SGHTS and YDEGEE. Some clones are missing from TCRdb's copy, which holds only in-frame ones; the method was immunoSEQ multiplex PCR. Of 350,000 to 500,000 clones in the sample, around nine tenths were seen once.

The sample consisted of peripheral blood, taken in a trial of Ad26.COV2.S vaccine versus placebo. The source of this sequence is a person aged 18-60 years who received the Ad26.COV2.S COVID-19 vaccine or a placebo. The gene calls are TRBV5-8 and TRBJ1-1; perhaps TRBD1 as D (6 bases). DNA for the CDR3: TGTGCCAGCAGCCTGAGGGGGACTGAAGCTTTCTTT. Protein: CASSLRGTEAFF.